This TCR beta chain was identified in a study of blood T cell repertoires in COVID-19. The CDR3 has 13 residues. Germline CDR1 is SGHTA and CDR2 is FQGTGA. V was cut by 5 bases and J by 4 bases, with 10 bases left in between. The data were produced by immunoSEQ multiplex PCR, yet TCRdb's version contains in-frame clones alone and is incomplete. The sample holds 300,000 to 500,000 clones, roughly 88% seen once. Sequenced input: PBMCs or T cells enriched from blood (not recorded which). The chain uses TRBV7-3 and TRBJ2-3; possible D gene TRBD2, 6 bases. The receptor was derived from a woman aged 25 to 39 with acute COVID-19. This chain's CDR3 is CASSLWGADTQYF. Here the CDR3 DNA reads TGTGCCAGCAGCCTGTGGGGGGCAGATACGCAGTATTTT.